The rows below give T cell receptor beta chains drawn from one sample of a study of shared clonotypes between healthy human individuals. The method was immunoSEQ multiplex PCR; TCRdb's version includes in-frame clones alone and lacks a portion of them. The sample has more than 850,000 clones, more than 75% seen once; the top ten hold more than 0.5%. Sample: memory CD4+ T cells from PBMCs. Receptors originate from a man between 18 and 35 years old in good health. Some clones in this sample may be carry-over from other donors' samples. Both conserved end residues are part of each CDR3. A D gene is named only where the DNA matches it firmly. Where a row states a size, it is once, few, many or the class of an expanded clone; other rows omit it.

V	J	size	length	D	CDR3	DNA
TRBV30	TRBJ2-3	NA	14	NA	CAWSLTGSQDTQYF	TGTGCCTGGAGTTTAACAGGGTCCCAAGATACGCAGTATTTT
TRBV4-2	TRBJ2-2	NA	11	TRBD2	CASSPGRGLFF	TGTGCCAGCAGCCCCGGGAGGGGGCTGTTTTTT
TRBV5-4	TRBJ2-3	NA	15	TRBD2	CASSTRLAGGDTQYF	TGTGCCAGCAGCACCAGACTAGCGGGAGGAGATACGCAGTATTTT
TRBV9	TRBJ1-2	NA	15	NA	CASSFMDRGDYGYTF	TGTGCCAGCAGCTTCATGGACAGAGGAGATTATGGCTACACCTTC
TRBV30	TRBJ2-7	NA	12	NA	CAWSANTYEQYF	TGTGCCTGGAGTGCCAATACTTACGAGCAGTACTTC
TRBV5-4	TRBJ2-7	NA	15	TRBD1	CASSLDRDRGYEQYF	TGTGCCAGCAGCTTGGACCGGGACAGGGGATACGAGCAGTACTTC
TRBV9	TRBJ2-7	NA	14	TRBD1	CASSPRQGFDEQYF	TGTGCCAGCAGCCCCCGACAGGGGTTCGACGAGCAGTACTTC
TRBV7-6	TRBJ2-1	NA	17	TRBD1	CASSLRLTGTAYNEQFF	TGTGCCAGCAGCTTAAGACTCACCGGGACAGCCTACAATGAGCAGTTCTTC
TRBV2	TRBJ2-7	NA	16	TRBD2	CASRPGLAGTTYEQYF	TGTGCCAGCAGGCCGGGACTAGCGGGAACTACCTACGAGCAGTACTTC
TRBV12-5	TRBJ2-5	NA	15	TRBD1	CASGLSTGGQETQYF	TGTGCTAGTGGTTTGTCCACAGGGGGACAAGAGACCCAGTACTTC
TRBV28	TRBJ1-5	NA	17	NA	CASSLIYSGTWSPPQHF	TGTGCCAGCAGTTTAATTTATTCCGGGACTTGGAGCCCGCCCCAGCATTTT
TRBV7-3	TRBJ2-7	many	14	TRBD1	CASSPTGSSYEQYF	TGTGCCAGCAGCCCGACAGGGAGCTCCTACGAGCAGTACTTC
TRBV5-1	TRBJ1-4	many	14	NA	CASSLWGPGEKLFF	TGCGCCAGCAGCTTGTGGGGGCCTGGTGAAAAACTGTTTTTT
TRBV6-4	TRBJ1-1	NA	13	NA	CASSVNQGTEAFF	TGTGCCAGCAGTGTTAACCAGGGCACTGAAGCTTTCTTT
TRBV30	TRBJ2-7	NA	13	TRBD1	CAWSDGQGSEQYF	TGTGCCTGGAGTGACGGACAGGGGAGCGAGCAGTACTTC
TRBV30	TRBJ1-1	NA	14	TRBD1	CAWSVQGVRTEAFF	TGTGCCTGGAGTGTACAGGGGGTTAGGACTGAAGCTTTCTTT
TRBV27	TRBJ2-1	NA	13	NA	CASSLSSYNEQFF	TGTGCCAGCAGTTTAAGCTCCTACAATGAGCAGTTCTTC
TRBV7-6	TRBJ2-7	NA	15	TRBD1	CASSPGQGDLYEQYF	TGTGCCAGCAGCCCCGGACAGGGAGATCTCTACGAGCAGTACTTC
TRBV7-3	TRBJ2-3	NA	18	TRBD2	CASSSSSSGSKVRDTQYF	TGTGCCAGCAGCTCGTCCTCTAGCGGGAGCAAAGTGAGGGATACGCAGTATTTT
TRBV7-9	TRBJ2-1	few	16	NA	CASSLGAGRTYNEQFF	TGTGCCAGCAGCTTAGGAGCGGGTCGTACCTACAATGAGCAGTTCTTC
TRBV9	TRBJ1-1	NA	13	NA	CASSVAMNTEAFF	TGTGCCAGCAGCGTAGCGATGAACACTGAAGCTTTCTTT
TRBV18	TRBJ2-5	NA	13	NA	CASSPSSQETQYF	TGTGCCAGCTCACCATCATCCCAAGAGACCCAGTACTTC
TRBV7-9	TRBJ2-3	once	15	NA	CASSPRREPTDTQYF	TGTGCCAGCAGCCCAAGGAGGGAACCCACAGATACGCAGTATTTT
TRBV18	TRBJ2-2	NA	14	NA	CASSPDSYTGELFF	TGTGCCAGCTCACCGGACAGCTACACCGGGGAGCTGTTTTTT
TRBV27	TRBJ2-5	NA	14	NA	CASSLEGGTKTQYF	TGTGCCAGCAGTTTAGAGGGGGGGACGAAGACCCAGTACTTC
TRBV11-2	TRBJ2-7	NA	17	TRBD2	CASSLGPSSGPSYEQYF	TGTGCCAGCAGCTTAGGCCCCTCTAGCGGGCCTTCCTACGAGCAGTACTTC
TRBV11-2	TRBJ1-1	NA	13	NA	CASSLDSGTEAFF	TGTGCCAGCAGCTTGGACAGCGGCACTGAAGCTTTCTTT
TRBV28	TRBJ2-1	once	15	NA	CASRNLPDTYNEQFF	TGTGCCAGCAGGAATCTTCCTGATACCTACAATGAGCAGTTCTTC
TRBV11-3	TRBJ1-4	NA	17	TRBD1	CASRPGQGDDGKGKLFF	TGTGCCAGCAGACCGGGACAGGGGGACGATGGCAAGGGAAAACTGTTTTTT